This TCR beta chain was identified during a study of blood T cell repertoires in COVID-19 (dated by TCRdb to 2020 to 2022). Regarding the study in general: Samples from collaborators originated in the United States, Italy and Spain and spanned both the acute and convalescent phases of COVID-19. The prospective study material was composed of cDNA or gDNA derived from T cells, B-cell-depleted T cells, or PBMCs. Deeply sampled blood TCRbeta repertoires from subjects exposed to, actively infected with, or recovered from COVID-19 were included in the dataset. The repertoires were made available in a free public database intended to serve as a resource for research on the immune response to SARS-CoV-2. The samples were drawn from two sources: the first 160 participants of the ongoing ImmuneRACE study, and about 1,300 subjects contributed by 6 global collaborators. The sample metadata nearly always contained a de-identified subject ID, COVID-19 status, age in years and sex. HLA class I and class II types, where available, came from metadata supplied by the sample provider rather than from assay-based typing.

Study-wide findings and limitations: The amount of clinical and demographic metadata varied by source and participant and was provided uncurated.

Spanning cysteine to phenylalanine, the CDR3 consists of 15 amino acids. Here the CDR3 DNA is all that survives: 45 bases in frame from base 1. Between the V and J ends, shortened by 6 bases and 4 bases respectively, the junction contains 15 bases. CDR1 and CDR2 are drawn from the germline V gene: SNHLY, FYNNEI. A note on this clone: What antigen it recognizes has not been identified. No base-level quality is on record; no much larger clone is a single base apart.

Each collaborating institution followed its own protocols to collect whole blood in K2EDTA tubes. For TCRbeta analysis, collaborators shipped samples in one of three forms: frozen whole blood, isolated PBMCs, or DNA extracted from either of those sample types. The immunoSEQ Assay, a bias-controlled multiplex PCR, was used to amplify TCRbeta CDR3 regions from genomic DNA. Per the original workflow: Nucleated cell counts per sample were estimated from amplification of reference gene primers within the assay. Sequence reads were collapsed and filtered to measure the absolute abundance of every unique TCRbeta CDR3 rearrangement. For each sample, productive Simpson clonality was calculated as the square root of Simpson's diversity index over productive rearrangements. TCRdb provides this immuneACCESS table in a form limited to in-frame rearrangements. Some clones are lacking; in checked studies, under half of them reflect an unresolved V gene, and why the rest are absent is not known. The V and J calls and clone size are taken from that table; D and trimming were inferred from the DNA. The table for this sample lists around 250,000 clones; approximately 84% of them were counted only once. The ten largest clones add up to under 5% of the sample.

The source is a man in his fifties or sixties with active or convalescent COVID-19. The specimen sequenced was peripheral blood. The receptor chain draws on TRBV2 and TRBJ1-4; possibly the D gene is TRBD1, per 5 matching bases. CDR3 sequence: CASSEFRGVNEKLFF. The sequence in DNA is TGTGCCAGCAGCGAATTCCGGGGGGTTAATGAAAAACTGTTTTTT.